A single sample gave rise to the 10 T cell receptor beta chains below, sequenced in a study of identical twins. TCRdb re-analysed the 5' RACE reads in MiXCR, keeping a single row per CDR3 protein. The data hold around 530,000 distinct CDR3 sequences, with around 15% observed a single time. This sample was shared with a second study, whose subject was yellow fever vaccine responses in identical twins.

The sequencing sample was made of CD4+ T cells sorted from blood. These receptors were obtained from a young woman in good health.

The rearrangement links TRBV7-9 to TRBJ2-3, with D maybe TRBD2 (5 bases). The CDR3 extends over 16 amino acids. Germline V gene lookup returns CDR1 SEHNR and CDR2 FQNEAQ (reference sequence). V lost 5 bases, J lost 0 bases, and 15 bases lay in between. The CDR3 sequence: CASSQALGRSTDTQYF. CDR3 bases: TGTGCCAGCAGCCAAGCACTAGGTCGAAGCACAGATACGCAGTATTTT.

The CDR3 sequence is CASSLDFVWVEQFF. CDR3 bases: TGTGCCAGCAGCTTAGATTTTGTTTGGGTTGAGCAGTTCTTC. The V call is TRBV11-3, the J call TRBJ2-1; D remains unclear. The germline V and J ends were trimmed by 0 bases and 9 bases, with 12 bases remaining between them. The CDR3 sequence is 14 residues long. Per the germline V gene, CDR1 is SGHNT and CDR2 is YENEEA. The full variable domain, rest sourced from reference TRBV11-3 and TRBJ2-1, is EAGVVQSPRYKIIEKKQPVAFWCNPISGHNTLYWYLQNLGQGPELLIRYENEEAVDDSQLPKDRFSAERLKGVDSTLKIQPAELGDSAVYLCASSLDFVWVEQFFGPGTRLTVL.

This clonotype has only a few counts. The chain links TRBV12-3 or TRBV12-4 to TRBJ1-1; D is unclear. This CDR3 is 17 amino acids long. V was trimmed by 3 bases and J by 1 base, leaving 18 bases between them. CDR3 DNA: TGTGCCAGCAGTTTTAGTCCGACCAGCCTATCGAACACTGAAGCTTTCTTT. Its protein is CASSFSPTSLSNTEAFF.

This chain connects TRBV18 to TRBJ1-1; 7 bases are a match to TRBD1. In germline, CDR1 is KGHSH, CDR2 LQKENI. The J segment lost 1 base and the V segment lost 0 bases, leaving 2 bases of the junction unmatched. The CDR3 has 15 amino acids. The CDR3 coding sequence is TGTGCCAGCTCACCACCCAGGGGGGCGAACACTGAAGCTTTCTTT. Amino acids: CASSPPRGANTEAFF.

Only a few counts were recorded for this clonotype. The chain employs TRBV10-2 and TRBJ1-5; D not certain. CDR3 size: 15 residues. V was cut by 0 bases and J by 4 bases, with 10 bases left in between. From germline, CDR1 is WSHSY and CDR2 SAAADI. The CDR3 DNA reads TGCGCCAGCAGTGAGTCACGGGTTTCAAATCAGCCCCAGCATTTT. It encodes CASSESRVSNQPQHF.

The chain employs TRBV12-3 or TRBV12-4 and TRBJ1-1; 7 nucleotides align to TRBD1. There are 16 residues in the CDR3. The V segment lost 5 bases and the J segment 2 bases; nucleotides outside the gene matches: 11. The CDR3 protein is CASSVGTATTNTEAFF. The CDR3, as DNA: TGTGCCAGCAGTGTAGGGACAGCCACAACCAACACTGAAGCTTTCTTT.

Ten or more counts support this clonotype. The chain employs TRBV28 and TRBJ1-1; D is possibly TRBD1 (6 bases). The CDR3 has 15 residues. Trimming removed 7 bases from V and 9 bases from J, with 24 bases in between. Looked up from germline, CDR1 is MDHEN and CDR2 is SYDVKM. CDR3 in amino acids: CASNLSADRPRKAFF. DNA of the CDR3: TGTGCCAGCAACTTATCCGCCGACAGGCCTCGAAAAGCTTTCTTT.

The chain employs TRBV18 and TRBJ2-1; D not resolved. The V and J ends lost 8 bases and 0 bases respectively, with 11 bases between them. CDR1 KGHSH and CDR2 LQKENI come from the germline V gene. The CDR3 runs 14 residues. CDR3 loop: CASRPDSSYNEQFF. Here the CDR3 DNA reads TGTGCCAGCCGCCCGGATAGCTCCTACAATGAGCAGTTCTTC.

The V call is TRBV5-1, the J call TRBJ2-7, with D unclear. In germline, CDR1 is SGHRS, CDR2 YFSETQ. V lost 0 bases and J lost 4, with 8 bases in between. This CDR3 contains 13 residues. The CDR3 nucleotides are TGCGCCAGCAGCTTGGGGGAACGGTACGAGCAGTACTTC. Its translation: CASSLGERYEQYF.

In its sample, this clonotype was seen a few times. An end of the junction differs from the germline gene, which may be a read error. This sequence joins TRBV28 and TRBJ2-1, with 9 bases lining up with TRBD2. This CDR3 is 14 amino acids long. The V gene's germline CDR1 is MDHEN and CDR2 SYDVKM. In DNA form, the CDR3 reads TGTGCCAGCAGTCTCCAGGGACTAGCTGTTGAGCAGTCCTTC. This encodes CASSLQGLAVEQSF.